This T cell receptor (beta chain) was obtained from a study of cytomegalovirus exposure and HLA in healthy donors (TCRdb year 2017). In terms of the full investigation: According to an earlier analysis of around 600 of the donors, 150 million to 200 million T cells yielded 100 million or so unique TCR beta sequences and roughly 280 Gb of sequence data. Class I and class II HLA loci were covered by the typing at four-digit resolution. The genetic ancestry cluster associated with self-reported Caucasian donors included roughly four fifths of the 300 to 450 genotyped donors. A later analysis re-analyzed previously published TCR beta repertoires from 666 donors and added high-resolution HLA genotyping to study TCR occurrence patterns. Typing coverage differed by locus: A, B, C, DRB1 and DQB1 were typed in roughly 629-640 donors, DQA1 in approximately 520, DPA1 in around 610, and DPB1 in around 440. Among roughly 370 genotyped donors of the cohort, an average of 235,054 unique TCR beta nucleotide sequences were sequenced per donor, around a sixth of them non-productive. The study aimed to test whether signatures of past pathogen exposure could be identified by cataloging public T cell receptors. Along with the approximately 670-subject first cohort, a separate validation cohort of about 110 different subjects was used. A later genetic analysis took genome-wide SNP genotypes for about 65% of the roughly 670 donors and used that subset as a discovery cohort. An earlier analysis of approximately 630 of the donors applied high-throughput TCR beta sequencing to assess whether each TCR beta V gene segment acted as functional or pseudogenic. Roughly 5 DR-DQ haplotypes were handled as single units for association and clustering, since linkage in the cohort was strong. About 310 gigabases of sequencing data and approximately 85 million unique TCR sequences were included in an early release covering about 620 HLA-typed donors. The later analysis used no new phenotypic data to find candidate immune exposures, relying instead on TCR beta sequences and their occurrence across donors. Donor age, sex, ethnicity and CMV serostatus were compiled alongside the repertoire data. Every repertoire in the discovery cohort had been generated on one and the same sequencing platform. To predict cytomegalovirus infection status, the study brought together high-throughput TCR immunosequencing, statistical association of individual TCRs with disease status, and machine learning. The study used immunosequencing to profile the T cell repertoires of approximately 640 subjects and linked those repertoires to cytomegalovirus serostatus. What the work shows at the level of the full study, not this receptor alone: Most CMV-associated TCR beta chains appeared to be HLA-restricted in a later analysis, and the HLA associations seemed to be driven largely by CMV exposure. A later analysis found that TCR association rates varied across HLA loci, with DRB1 alleles showing the most associated TCRs and HLA-C alleles the fewest. Specific HLA alleles were associated with roughly 17,000 TCR beta sequences at a false discovery rate of 0.05 in a later analysis. The presence/absence analyses assumed that sequencing depth was roughly uniform across donors, and that assumption may not be true. In an earlier analysis of about 600 of the donors, most TCR beta V segments appeared in productive rearrangements about 90% or about 30% of the time, broadly matching IMGT annotations. An association between a missense DCLRE1C variant and V-gene and J-gene trimming of TCR beta chains was found in a later genetic analysis and replicated in an independent cohort. In both the original and validation cohorts, the classifier was reported to diagnose cytomegalovirus status with high specificity and sensitivity. Most TCR sequences were observed very rarely across donors, whereas some public TCRs were present in many individuals. The earlier analysis of about 600 of the donors excluded roughly 16 rarely observed V segments, including chromosome 9 orphons, because counts were too low. The study listed 164 TCR beta chains as associated with cytomegalovirus. Compared with equally common non-associated chains, HLA-associated TCR beta chains in a later analysis were more clonally expanded and had lower generation probabilities. Linkage disequilibrium might explain the correlated functional status among segregating V segments, but an unknown experimental factor could not be excluded. A group of highly shared sequence variants was considered likely to be a technical artifact of the sequencing pipeline. Some IMGT-functional V segments, including TRBV6-2 and TRBV6-3, could not be distinguished by the 87-base-pair reads and were therefore excluded. Because some donors lacked HLA typing at each locus, the association tests relied only on the typed subset. Several of the top co-occurrence clusters appeared to be linked to parvovirus B19, influenza, CMV and Epstein-Barr virus, according to a later analysis. This cohort had only TCR beta chains sequenced, and the lack of alpha or paired-chain data limited which features could be detected. Compared with the approximately 710-donor mean, donors in an Asian-associated ancestry cluster had fewer N-insertions in productive TCRs, according to a later genetic analysis. When HLA alleles, especially DR and DQ, strongly co-occurred, TCR associations were difficult to assign to individual alleles. The only immune exposure information available for the cohort was CMV serostatus. In vitro tests confirmed that a few of the cytomegalovirus-associated TCR beta chains recognize cytomegalovirus antigens. A further reported finding was that TCR beta sequences accurately predicted the HLA-A and HLA-B alleles for most subjects in the first cohort. The authors suggested that the approach could potentially be generalized to other disease states and immunological phenotypes.

Trimming removed 4 bases from V and 4 bases from J; the gene matches leave 9 bases unexplained. Taken from cysteine to phenylalanine, the CDR3 has 18 residues. Kept here is only the CDR3 DNA, which spans 54 bases and is read in frame from base 1. Based on the germline V gene (reference sequence), the CDR1 and CDR2 sequences are PRHDT and FYEKMQ. The cohort consisted of some 670 healthy bone marrow donors. At the time of sampling, every cohort member was nominally healthy, though immune exposures that went unrecorded were likely present. The donor was CMV seronegative and was included in the group of several hundred seronegative cohort members. Each donor provided a peripheral blood sample, and peripheral blood mononuclear cells were used for TCR beta sequencing. Genomic DNA was extracted from the blood cell samples with the Qiagen DNeasy Blood Extraction Kit. The method was the immunoSEQ multiplex PCR assay. For the multiplex PCR, a mixture combining 60 forward primers for TCR Vbeta segments and 13 reverse primers for TCR Jbeta segments was used. The CDR3 region of rearranged TCR beta genes was amplified from genomic DNA by a multiplex PCR assay. The Illumina HiSeq System was used to sequence the amplified TCR beta libraries as 87-base-pair reads. Concerning the study's data processing: A later analysis counted some 80 million unique TCR beta chains across the 550 to 800 repertoires, and around 9.9 million of these chains were shared by at least two donors. To remove PCR and sequencing errors, raw reads were error-corrected and collapsed into unique sequences using a nearest-neighbor algorithm that merged closely related sequences. To assign V, D and J gene segments, CDR3 sequences were aligned to IMGT reference sequences. For a sequence to be retained, at least a six-nucleotide match to both a V gene segment and a J gene segment was required. Rearrangements were called productive when the CDR3 lacked stop codons and stayed in frame with V and J; all others were non-productive. Following IMGT convention, CDR3 was defined as the stretch from the second conserved V-encoded cysteine up to the conserved J-encoded phenylalanine. Sequences without an unambiguous match to a single V gene segment were excluded from the earlier analysis of about 600 of the donors. An earlier analysis of a few hundred of the donors called V segments functional above 56.7% productive rearrangements and segregating when the between-donor standard deviation exceeded 5%. A statistical classification framework was built for diagnosing cytomegalovirus status from the catalog of TCR beta chain sequences. A later analysis assigned V and J genes by comparing TCR nucleotide sequences with IMGT/GENE-DB human TR gene sequences. A later analysis assigned CDR3 sequences and most-parsimonious VDJ recombination scenarios with the TCRdist pipeline. In a later analysis, each TCR beta chain was defined by its CDR3 amino acid sequence together with its V-gene family, and reads without a unique V-gene family were excluded. As a way to deal with suspected cross-contamination and a sequencing artifact, a later analysis dropped nearly 600 nucleotide sequences that were highly shared and had low generation probability. In a later analysis, a clonal expansion index for each public chain was calculated from normalized within-repertoire ranks of inferred template counts. Generation probabilities in a later analysis came from a VDJ recombination model fitted to out-of-frame rearrangements, and those results were checked against IGoR. Hypergeometric tests were used in a later analysis to score TCR-TCR, TCR-HLA and TCR-CMV co-occurrence, with a repertoire-size bias correction applied to the TCR pairs. In a later analysis, false discovery rates were estimated by permuting HLA or CMV assignments 20 times. A later analysis grouped co-occurring TCRs with DBSCAN, adding TCRdist sequence similarity when clustering within HLA-allele-positive subsets. Co-occurrence clustering excluded repertoires with fewer than 30,000 or more than 120,000 public chains, plus five with anomalous nucleotide sharing. Not all clones reach the TCRdb copy of this immuneACCESS table, which keeps in-frame sequences only. Checked studies attribute under half of the gap to unresolved V genes and leave the rest unexplained. That table is the source of V, J and clone size, and D and trimming were worked out from the DNA. This sample holds about 140,000 clones; 88% were observed only once. The ten largest clonotypes hold roughly 0.5% of the sample.

For this clone: The specificity of this receptor is unknown. No base quality information exists; no much larger clone differs at one position.

The sequence joins TRBV13 to TRBJ2-1, with 14 middle bases fitting TRBD2. The sequence was obtained from a woman aged 40 to 50 in good health and CMV-seronegative. Sequences were obtained from PBMCs. The nucleotides read TGTGCCAGCAGCTCTCGACTAGCGGGAGGGACCCGTTACAATGAGCAGTTCTTC. Translated, this is CASSSRLAGGTRYNEQFF.